The following is a T cell receptor beta chain sequence with its context. These data belong to a study of CD8 T cells in Susac syndrome. The CDR3 contains 15 residues. Germline CDR1 DFQATT, CDR2 SNEGSKA (reference sequence). Trimming at V came to 6 bases and at J to 1 base, leaving 7 bases not matched to a gene. Reverse transcription of about 0.5 to 1 ug RNA used random hexamers. TCRdb re-called the immunoSEQ multiplex PCR reads through MiXCR, storing one row per CDR3 protein. The data show about 200,000 distinct CDR3 sequences, around nine tenths seen once. The source material was CD4+ T cells from PBMCs. The chain has TRBV20-1 and TRBJ2-7; 12 positions agree with TRBD2. This sequence originates from a human donor with Susac syndrome. The CDR3 spells CSANPGTSGSYEQYF. The CDR3 DNA sequence: TGCAGTGCAAACCCCGGGACTAGCGGGTCCTACGAGCAGTACTTC.